This TCR beta chain was documented in a study of neurological immune-mediated disorders. Each TCR transcript was tagged with a 10-nucleotide random UMI during 5'RACE. Each CDR3 protein is one row after TCRdb ran MiXCR on the 5' RACE reads. The top ten clones hold approximately 15% of a sample with about 21,000 distinct CDR3 sequences, about 16% of them seen once. Study-wide results and limits: Expanded clones shared no identical CDR3 amino acid sequences across subjects, which suggested private TCR-beta repertoires in all groups. The greatest degree of TCR clonal expansion was observed in HTLV-1-associated myelopathy, with the lowest in multiple sclerosis, below that of healthy controls.

The CDR3 length is 16 residues. The ends lost 5 bases at V and 6 bases at J; junction bases unmatched: 11. This clonotype was recorded many times. Antigen specificity is unknown. V and J are TRBV12-3 or TRBV12-4 and TRBJ2-3; 10 nucleotides match TRBD2. The specimen sequenced was PBMCs. This clonotype was sampled from a female donor with HTLV-1-associated myelopathy (HAM/TSP). The CDR3 DNA is TGTGCCAGCAGTCCCGGGAGGGCTAGCGGGAGTGATACGCAGTATTTT. As protein: CASSPGRASGSDTQYF.